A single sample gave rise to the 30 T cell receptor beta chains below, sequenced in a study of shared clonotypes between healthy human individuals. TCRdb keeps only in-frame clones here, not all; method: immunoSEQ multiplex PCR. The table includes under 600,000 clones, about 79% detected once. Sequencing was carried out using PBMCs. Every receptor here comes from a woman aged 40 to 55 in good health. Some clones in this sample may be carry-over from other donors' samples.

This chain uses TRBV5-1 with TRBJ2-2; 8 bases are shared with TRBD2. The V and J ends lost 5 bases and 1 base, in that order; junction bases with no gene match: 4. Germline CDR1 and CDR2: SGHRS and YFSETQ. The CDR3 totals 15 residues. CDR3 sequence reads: CASSAAGVNTGELFF. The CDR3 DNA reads TGCGCCAGCAGTGCAGCGGGAGTGAACACCGGGGAGCTGTTTTTT.

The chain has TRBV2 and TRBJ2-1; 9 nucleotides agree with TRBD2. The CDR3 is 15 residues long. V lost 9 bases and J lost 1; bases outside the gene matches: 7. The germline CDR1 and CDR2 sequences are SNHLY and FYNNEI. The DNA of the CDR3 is TGTGCCAGTCGGACTAGCGAAAGATCCTACAATGAGCAGTTCTTC. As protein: CASRTSERSYNEQFF.

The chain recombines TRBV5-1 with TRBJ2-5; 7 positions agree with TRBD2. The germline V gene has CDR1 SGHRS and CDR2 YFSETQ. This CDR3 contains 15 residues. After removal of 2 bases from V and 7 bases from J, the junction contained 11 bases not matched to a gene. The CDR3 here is CASSFGAGREGTQYF. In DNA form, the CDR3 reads TGCGCCAGCAGCTTTGGAGCAGGGAGGGAGGGGACCCAGTACTTC.

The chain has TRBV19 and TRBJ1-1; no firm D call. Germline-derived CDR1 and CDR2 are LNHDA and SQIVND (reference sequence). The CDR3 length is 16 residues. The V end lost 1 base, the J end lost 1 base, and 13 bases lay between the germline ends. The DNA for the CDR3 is TGTGCCAGTAGTATAGGTAGGGCAGAGAGGAACACTGAAGCTTTCTTT. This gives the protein CASSIGRAERNTEAFF.

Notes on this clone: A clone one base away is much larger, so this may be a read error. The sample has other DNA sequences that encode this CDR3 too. In nucleotides, the CDR3 is TGTGCCAGCAGCTTAAACTACGAGCAGTACTTC. It is translated as CASSLNYEQYF. This chain connects TRBV7-9 to TRBJ2-7; D is unclear. Trimming stripped 2 bases from V and 3 bases from J, with 2 bases between. The V gene's germline CDR1 is SEHNR and CDR2 FQNEAQ (reference sequence). The CDR3 loop spans 11 amino acids.

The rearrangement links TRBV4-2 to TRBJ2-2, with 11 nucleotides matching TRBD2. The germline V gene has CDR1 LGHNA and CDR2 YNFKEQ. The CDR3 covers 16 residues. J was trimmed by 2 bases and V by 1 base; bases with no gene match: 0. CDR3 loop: CASSQGLAGNTGELFF. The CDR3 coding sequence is TGTGCCAGCAGCCAAGGACTAGCGGGAAACACCGGGGAGCTGTTTTTT.

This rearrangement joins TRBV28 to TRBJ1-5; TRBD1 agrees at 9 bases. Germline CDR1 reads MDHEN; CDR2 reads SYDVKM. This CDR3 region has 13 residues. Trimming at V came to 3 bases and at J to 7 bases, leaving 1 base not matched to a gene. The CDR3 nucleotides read TGTGCCAGCAGTTTCGGGACAGGGCAGCCCCAGCATTTT. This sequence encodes CASSFGTGQPQHF.

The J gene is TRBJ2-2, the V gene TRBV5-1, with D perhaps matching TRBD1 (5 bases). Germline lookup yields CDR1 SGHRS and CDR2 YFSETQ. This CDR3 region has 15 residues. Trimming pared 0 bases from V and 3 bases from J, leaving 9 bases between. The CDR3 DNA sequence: TGCGCCAGCAGCTTGGTGCGCAGGGACACCGGGGAGCTGTTTTTT. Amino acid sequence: CASSLVRRDTGELFF.

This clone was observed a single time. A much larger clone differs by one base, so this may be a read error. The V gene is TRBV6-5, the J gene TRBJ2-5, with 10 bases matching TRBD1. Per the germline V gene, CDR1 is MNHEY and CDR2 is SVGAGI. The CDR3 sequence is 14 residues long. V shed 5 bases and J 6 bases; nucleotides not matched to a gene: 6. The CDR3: CASSPGTGVQTQYF. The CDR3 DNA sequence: TGTGCCAGCAGTCCCGGGACAGGGGTCCAGACCCAGTACTTC.

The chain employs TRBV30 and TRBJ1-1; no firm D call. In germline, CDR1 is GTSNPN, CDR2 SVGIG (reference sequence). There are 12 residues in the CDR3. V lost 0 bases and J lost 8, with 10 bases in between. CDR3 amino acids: CAWSVPPSEAFF. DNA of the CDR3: TGTGCCTGGAGTGTACCCCCATCGGAAGCTTTCTTT.

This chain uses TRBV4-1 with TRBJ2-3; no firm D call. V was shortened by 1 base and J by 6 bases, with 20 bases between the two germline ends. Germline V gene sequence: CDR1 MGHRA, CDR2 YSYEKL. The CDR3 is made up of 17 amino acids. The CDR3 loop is CASSQGPAEDRRDTQYF. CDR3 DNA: TGCGCCAGCAGCCAAGGCCCCGCGGAAGACCGTCGGGATACGCAGTATTTT.

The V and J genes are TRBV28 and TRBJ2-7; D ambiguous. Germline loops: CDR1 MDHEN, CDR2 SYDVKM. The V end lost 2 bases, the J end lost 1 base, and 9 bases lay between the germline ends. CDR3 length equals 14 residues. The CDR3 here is CASSLVGFSYEQYF. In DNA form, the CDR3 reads TGTGCCAGCAGTTTAGTCGGGTTTTCCTACGAGCAGTACTTC. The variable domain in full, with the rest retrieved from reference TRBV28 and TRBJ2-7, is DVKVTQSSRYLVKRTGEKVFLECVQDMDHENMFWYRQDPGLGLRLIYFSYDVKMKEKGDIPEGYSVSREKKERFSLILESASTNQTSMYLCASSLVGFSYEQYFGPGTRLTVT.

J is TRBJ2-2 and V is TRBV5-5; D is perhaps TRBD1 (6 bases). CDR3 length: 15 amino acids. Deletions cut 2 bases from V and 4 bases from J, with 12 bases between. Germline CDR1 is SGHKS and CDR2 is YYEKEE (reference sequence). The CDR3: CASSFTGYVTGELFF. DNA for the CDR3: TGTGCCAGCAGCTTTACAGGGTACGTCACCGGGGAGCTGTTTTTT.

CDR3 protein: CASQRLTQETQYF. CDR3 DNA sequence: TGTGCCTCCCAGCGGCTTACCCAAGAGACCCAGTACTTC. This rearrangement joins TRBV30 to TRBJ2-5; D possibly corresponds to TRBD2 (5 bases). Looked up from germline, CDR1 is GTSNPN and CDR2 is SVGIG (reference sequence). This CDR3 has 13 residues. V was pared by 7 bases and J by 1 base, with 13 bases between.

The CDR3: CASSVAISGGPSYNEQFF. The CDR3 coding sequence is TGTGCCAGCAGCGTAGCTATATCGGGAGGGCCTTCCTACAATGAGCAGTTCTTC. The chain employs TRBV9 and TRBJ2-1, with 8 bases identical to TRBD2. V trimming: 0 bases; J trimming: 1 base; junction bases outside the gene matches: 9. The germline V gene has CDR1 SGDLS and CDR2 YYNGEE. The CDR3 extends over 18 amino acids.

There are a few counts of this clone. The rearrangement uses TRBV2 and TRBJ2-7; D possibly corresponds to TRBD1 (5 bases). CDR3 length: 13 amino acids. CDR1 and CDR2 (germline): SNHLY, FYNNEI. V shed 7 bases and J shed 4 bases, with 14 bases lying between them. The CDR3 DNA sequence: TGTGCCAGCAATGGACAAGTCGGATACGAGCAGTACTTC. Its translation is CASNGQVGYEQYF. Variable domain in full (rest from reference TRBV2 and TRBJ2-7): EPEVTQTPSHQVTQMGQEVILRCVPISNHLYFYWYRQILGQKVEFLVSFYNNEISEKSEIFDDQFSVERPDGSNFTLKIRSTKLEDSAMYFCASNGQVGYEQYFGPGTRLTVT.

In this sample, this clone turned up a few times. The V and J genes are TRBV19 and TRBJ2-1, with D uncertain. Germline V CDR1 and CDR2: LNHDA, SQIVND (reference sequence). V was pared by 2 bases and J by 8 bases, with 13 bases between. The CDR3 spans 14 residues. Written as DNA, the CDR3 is TGTGCCAGTAGTATACCCGGATTAAGGTATGAGCAGTTCTTC. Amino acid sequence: CASSIPGLRYEQFF.

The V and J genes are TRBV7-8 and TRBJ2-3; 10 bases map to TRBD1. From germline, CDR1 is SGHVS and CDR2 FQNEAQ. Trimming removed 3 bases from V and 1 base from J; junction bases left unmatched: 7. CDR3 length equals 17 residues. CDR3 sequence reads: CASSFTGQGVGTDTQYF. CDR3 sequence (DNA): TGTGCCAGCAGCTTTACCGGACAGGGGGTGGGCACAGATACGCAGTATTTT.

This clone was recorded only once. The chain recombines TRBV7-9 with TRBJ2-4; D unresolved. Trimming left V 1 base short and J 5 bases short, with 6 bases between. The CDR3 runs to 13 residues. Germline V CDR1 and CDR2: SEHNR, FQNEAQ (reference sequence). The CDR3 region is CASSLGHENIQYF. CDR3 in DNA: TGTGCCAGCAGCTTAGGACATGAAAACATTCAGTACTTC.

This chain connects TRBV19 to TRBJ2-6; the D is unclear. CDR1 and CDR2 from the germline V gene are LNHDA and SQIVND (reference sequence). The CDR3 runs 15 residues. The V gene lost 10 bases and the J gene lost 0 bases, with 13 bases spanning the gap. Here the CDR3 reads CATSLDHSGANVLTF. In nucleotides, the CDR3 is TGTGCCACCAGCCTGGATCACTCTGGGGCCAACGTCCTGACTTTC. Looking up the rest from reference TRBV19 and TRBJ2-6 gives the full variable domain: DGGITQSPKYLFRKEGQNVTLSCEQNLNHDAMYWYRQDPGQGLRLIYYSQIVNDFQKGDIAEGYSVSREKKESFPLTVTSAQKNPTAFYLCATSLDHSGANVLTFGAGSRLTVL.

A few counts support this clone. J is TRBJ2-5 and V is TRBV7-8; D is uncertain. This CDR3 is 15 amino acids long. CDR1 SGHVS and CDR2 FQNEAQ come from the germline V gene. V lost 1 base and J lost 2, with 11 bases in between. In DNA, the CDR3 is TGTGCCAGCAGCTTAGGTGGCCGAGTACAAGAGACCCAGTACTTC. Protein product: CASSLGGRVQETQYF. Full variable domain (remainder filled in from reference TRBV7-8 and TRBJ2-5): GAGVSQSPRYKVAKRGQDVALRCDPISGHVSLFWYQQALGQGPEFLTYFQNEAQLDKSGLPSDRFFAERPEGSVSTLKIQRTQQEDSAVYLCASSLGGRVQETQYFGPGTRLLVL.

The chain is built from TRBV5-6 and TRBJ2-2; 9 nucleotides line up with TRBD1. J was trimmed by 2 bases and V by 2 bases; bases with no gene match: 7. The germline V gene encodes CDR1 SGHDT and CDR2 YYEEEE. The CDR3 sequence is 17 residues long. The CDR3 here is CASSFPKGQGNTGELFF. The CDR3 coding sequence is TGTGCCAGCAGCTTCCCCAAGGGACAGGGCAACACCGGGGAGCTGTTTTTT.

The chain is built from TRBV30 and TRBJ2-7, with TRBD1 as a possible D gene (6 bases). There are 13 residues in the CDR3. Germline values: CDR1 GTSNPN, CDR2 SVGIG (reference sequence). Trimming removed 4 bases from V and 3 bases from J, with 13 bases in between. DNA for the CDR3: TGTGCCTGGAATAGGCAGGGGCGCTACGAGCAGTACTTC. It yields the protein CAWNRQGRYEQYF.

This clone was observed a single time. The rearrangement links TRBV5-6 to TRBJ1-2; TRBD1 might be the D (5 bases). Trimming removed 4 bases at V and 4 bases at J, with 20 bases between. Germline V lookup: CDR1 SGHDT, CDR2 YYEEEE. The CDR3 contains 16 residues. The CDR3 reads CASSPLGTVDGYGYTF. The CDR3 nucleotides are TGTGCCAGCAGCCCGCTAGGGACCGTCGATGGCTATGGCTACACCTTC.

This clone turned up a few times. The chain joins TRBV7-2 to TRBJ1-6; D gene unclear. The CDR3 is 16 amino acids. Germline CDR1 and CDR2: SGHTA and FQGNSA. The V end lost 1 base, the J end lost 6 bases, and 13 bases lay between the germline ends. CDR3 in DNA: TGTGCCAGCAGCTTAGGCGGGGTAGGGATTAATTCACCCCTCCACTTT. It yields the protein CASSLGGVGINSPLHF.

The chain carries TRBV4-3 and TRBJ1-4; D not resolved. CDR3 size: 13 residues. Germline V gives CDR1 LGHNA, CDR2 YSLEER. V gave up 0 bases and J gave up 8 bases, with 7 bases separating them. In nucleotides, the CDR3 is TGCGCCAGCAGCCAAGACATTCAGGAAAAACTGTTTTTT. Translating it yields CASSQDIQEKLFF.

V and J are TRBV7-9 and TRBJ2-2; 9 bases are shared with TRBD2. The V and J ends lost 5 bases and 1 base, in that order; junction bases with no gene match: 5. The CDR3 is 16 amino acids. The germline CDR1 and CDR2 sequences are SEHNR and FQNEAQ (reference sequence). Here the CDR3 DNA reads TGTGCCAGCAGCGACCTAGCGGGAAAGAACACCGGGGAGCTGTTTTTT. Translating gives CASSDLAGKNTGELFF.

CDR3 sequence reads: CASGRAGFADTQYF. In DNA form, the CDR3 reads TGTGCCAGCGGGAGGGCCGGATTTGCAGATACGCAGTATTTT. This sequence joins TRBV19 and TRBJ2-3; 8 nucleotides match TRBD2. V gave up 9 bases and J gave up 4 bases; unmatched junction bases: 9. Germline CDR1 and CDR2: LNHDA and SQIVND (reference sequence). The CDR3 length is 14 residues.

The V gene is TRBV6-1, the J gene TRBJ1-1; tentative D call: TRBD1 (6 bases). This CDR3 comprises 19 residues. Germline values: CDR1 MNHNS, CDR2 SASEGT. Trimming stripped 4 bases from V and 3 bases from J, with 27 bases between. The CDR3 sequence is CASSGGTRYLSLGYTEAFF. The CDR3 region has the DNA TGTGCCAGCAGTGGGGGGACAAGGTATCTGAGCTTAGGATACACTGAAGCTTTCTTT.

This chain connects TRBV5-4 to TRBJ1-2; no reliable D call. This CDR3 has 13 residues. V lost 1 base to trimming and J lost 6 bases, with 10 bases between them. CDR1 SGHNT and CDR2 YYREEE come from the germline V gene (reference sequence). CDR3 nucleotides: TGTGCCAGCAGCTTGATAAGTGAGGATGGCTACACCTTC. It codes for CASSLISEDGYTF.